The entry that follows covers one T cell receptor (beta chain) sequence. This clone was observed a handful of times. Its antigen specificity is not known. No base qualities exist here, and no much larger clone lies one base off it. The sample originates from a study of blood T cell repertoires in COVID-19 (TCRdb year 2020). With respect to the entire study: Samples from collaborators originated in the United States, Italy and Spain and spanned both the acute and convalescent phases of COVID-19. Samples came from the ongoing ImmuneRACE study (first 160 participants) plus 1,254 subjects from 6 global collaborators. Sample metadata almost always included a de-identified subject ID, COVID-19 status, age in years and sex. The prospective study material was composed of cDNA or gDNA derived from T cells, B-cell-depleted T cells, or PBMCs. A freely available public database, intended as a resource for researchers studying the immune response to SARS-CoV-2, is where the repertoires were released. HLA class I and class II types, where available, came from metadata supplied by the sample provider rather than from assay-based typing. Subjects who had been exposed to COVID-19, were actively infected with it, or had recovered from it provided the deeply sampled blood TCRbeta repertoires that made up the dataset. Overall study results and their limits: The quantity of clinical and demographic metadata differed by source and by participant and was supplied without curation.

CDR1 and CDR2, looked up from the germline V gene (reference sequence), are SEHNR and FQNEAQ. Deletion took 0 bases off V and 2 bases off J, with a span of 15 bases between the germline ends. There are 17 amino acids in the CDR3, from cysteine to phenylalanine inclusive. Only the CDR3 DNA stays, 51 bases, in frame from base 1. The immunoSEQ Assay, a bias-controlled multiplex PCR, was used to amplify TCRbeta CDR3 regions from genomic DNA. Concerning the study's data processing: Within the assay, amplification of reference gene primers was used to estimate how many nucleated cells each sample contained. Sequence reads were collapsed and filtered to measure the absolute abundance of every unique TCRbeta CDR3 rearrangement. For each sample, productive Simpson clonality was calculated by taking the square root of Simpson's diversity index across productive rearrangements. TCRdb mirrors the immuneACCESS table, restricted to in-frame sequences. Some clones are absent from its copies; in checked studies, under half trace to an unresolved V gene, and the reason for the others is unknown. From that table come the V and J calls and clone size; the DNA was used to work out D and trimming. The table for this sample lists 65,000 to 75,000 clones; 78% of them were counted only once. In total, the top ten clones hold 15% to 17% of the sample.

Collaborating institutions collected whole blood in K2EDTA tubes following their own protocols. For TCRbeta analysis, collaborators shipped samples in one of three forms: frozen whole blood, isolated PBMCs, or DNA extracted from either of those sample types. Sequencing used peripheral blood. The clonotype comes from a human donor in a cohort sampled during active COVID-19. Recombination connected TRBV7-9 to TRBJ2-3; TRBD1 is a possible D gene, resting on 6 matching bases. The CDR3 here reads CASSLAPGTLVTDTQYF. The nucleotide sequence reads TGTGCCAGCAGCTTAGCTCCAGGGACACTAGTCACAGATACGCAGTATTTT. The entire variable domain, with the stretches around the CDR3 drawn from the reference TRBV7-9 and TRBJ2-3 proteins, is DTGVSQNPRHKITKRGQNVTFRCDPISEHNRLYWYRQTLGQGPEFLTYFQNEAQLEKSRLLSDRFSAERPKGSFSTLEIQRTEQGDSAMYLCASSLAPGTLVTDTQYFGPGTRLTVL.